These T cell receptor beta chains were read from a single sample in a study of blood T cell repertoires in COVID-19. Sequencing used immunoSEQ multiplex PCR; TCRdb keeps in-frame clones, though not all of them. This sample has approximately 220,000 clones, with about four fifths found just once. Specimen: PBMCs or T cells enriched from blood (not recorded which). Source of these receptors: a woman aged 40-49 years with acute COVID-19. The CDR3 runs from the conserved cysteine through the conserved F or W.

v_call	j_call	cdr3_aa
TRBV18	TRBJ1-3	CASSQNRAVSGNTIYF
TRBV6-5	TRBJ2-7	CASSRRQGMVEQYF
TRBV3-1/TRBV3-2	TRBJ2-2	CASSPSRGNTGELFF
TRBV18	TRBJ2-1	CASSPAGVDNEQFF
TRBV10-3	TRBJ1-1	CATLQGTEAFF
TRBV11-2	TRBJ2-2	CASSAGGGELFF
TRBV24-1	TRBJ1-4	CATSEGEGATNEKLFF
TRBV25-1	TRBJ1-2	CASSERWRQGVGGYTF
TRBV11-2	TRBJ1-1	CASSLGRGGRSTEAFF
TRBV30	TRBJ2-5	CAWNREGERETQYF
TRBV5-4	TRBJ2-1	CASRTRTGLYNEQFF
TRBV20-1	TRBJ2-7	CSAGTSREQYF
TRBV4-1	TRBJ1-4	CASSQGGRPDEKLFF
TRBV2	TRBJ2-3	CASSGTSGSRDTQYF
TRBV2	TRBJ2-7	CASRSGASYEQYF
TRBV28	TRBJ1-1	CARWSLNTEAFF
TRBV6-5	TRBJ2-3	CASWASGSLDTQYF
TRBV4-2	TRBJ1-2	CASSQDRAGANYGYTF
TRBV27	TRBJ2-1	CASSLYQGGKVF
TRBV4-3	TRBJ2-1	CASSQDRGLDNEQFF
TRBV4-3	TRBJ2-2	CASSRSRSGPGELFF
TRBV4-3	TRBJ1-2	CASSSKGAGSGGYTF
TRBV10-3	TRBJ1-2	CAISANKDRSGYTF
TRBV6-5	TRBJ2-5	CASSIRTAQETQYF
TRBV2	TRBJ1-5	CASSEGLSGNQPQHF
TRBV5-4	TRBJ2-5	CASSYRGRDPQYF
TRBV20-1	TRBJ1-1	CSASPVADTKNTEAFF
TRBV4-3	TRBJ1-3	CASSHLWSSGNTIYF
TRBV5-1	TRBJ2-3	CASKGASGGTPTDTQYF
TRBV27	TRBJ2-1	CASSPRGGNEQFF
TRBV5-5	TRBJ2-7	CASSFSGTSGYEQYF
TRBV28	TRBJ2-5	CASSLGLPGTQYF
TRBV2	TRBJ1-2	CASSVLGGSGYTF
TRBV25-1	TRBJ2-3	CASLDYTDTQYF
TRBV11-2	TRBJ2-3	CASSQTSGGTDTQYF
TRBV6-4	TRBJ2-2	CASSASPGTGELFF
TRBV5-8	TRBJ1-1	CASSQVGGAGTEAFF
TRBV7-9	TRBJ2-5	CASSLVQEGLVGETQYF
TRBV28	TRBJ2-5	CASTSPETFQETQYF
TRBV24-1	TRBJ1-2	CATSDTGSGVYGYTF
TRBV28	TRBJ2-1	CASSSPIGRLLGDNEQFF